This T cell receptor (beta chain) comes out of a study of human T cells and chemical hapten exposure. Study information: Among samples, TCR yields varied mainly because of small differences in pooled library volume.

CDR3 length: 12 amino acids. V lost 3 bases and J lost 7, with 10 bases in between. This clonotype was recorded many times. TCRdb analysed the RACE reads with MiXCR anew, one entry per CDR3 protein. The table includes 95,000 to 150,000 distinct CDR3 sequences, about 11% detected once. Regarding time point: patch test 3, about 24 weeks after DPC sensitization. The treatment here: therapeutic diphenylcyclopropenone sensitization with weekly scalp DPC. This receptor was identified in a woman aged 45 to 65 with alopecia areata. Some clones in this sample may be carry-over from other donors' samples. The gene calls are TRBV12-3 or TRBV12-4 and TRBJ2-7; no reliable D call. The input for sequencing was whole blood, taken in connection with sensitization to the hapten diphenylcyclopropenone (DPC). CDR3 residues: CASSFGVMEQYF. The CDR3, as DNA: TGTGCCAGCAGTTTTGGGGTGATGGAGCAGTACTTC.